The source of this T cell receptor beta chain is a study of T cell changes during pregnancy in multiple sclerosis. Measured with immunoSEQ multiplex PCR; TCRdb has only the in-frame clones, and not every one. The sample records 35,000 to 45,000 clones, about 90% being singletons. V was trimmed by 0 bases and J by 0 bases, leaving 8 bases between them. This CDR3 has 15 amino acids. CDR1 is SNHLY, CDR2 FYNNEI, per germline. This chain uses TRBV2 with TRBJ1-2; D possibly corresponds to TRBD1 (5 bases). Sample: CD4+ T cells from peripheral blood mononuclear cells, taken after pregnancy. This receptor was taken from a female donor in good health, enrolled as a control in a pregnancy study. CDR3 loop: CASSEARGANYGYTF. CDR3 coding DNA: TGTGCCAGCAGTGAAGCGCGGGGGGCTAACTATGGCTACACCTTC.